This T cell receptor (beta chain) is drawn from a study of blood T cells in healthy people across ages (dated by TCRdb to the mid-2010s). Some background on the complete study: In model experiments, template switching captured about one uniquely barcoded TCR beta cDNA molecule for every two T cells. The study measured age-related changes in TCR beta repertoire diversity using deep sequencing normalized with unique cDNA molecular identifiers. Donors were grouped into four age groups: young (average approximately 15 years), middle-aged (roughly 38), aged (roughly 62) and long-lived (roughly 80). For two donors (one aged 18 to 29 and one aged 80 or older), the study analyzed two additional independent replicas of 1 million unique cDNA reads from the same blood draw. Summary of the overall study and its limitations: Compared with the aged group, the long-lived group had more naive CD4+ T cells, fewer expanded clones and increased TCR diversity, suggesting age selection. Donor CMV infection status was unknown, potentially confounding age-related changes in expanded clonotypes. Observed TCR beta diversity correlated strongly with the percentage of naive T cells measured by flow cytometry. As age increased, observed TCR beta diversity per million T cells dropped in a roughly linear way, and a significant reduction was already evident by age about 36. Estimates of total diversity based on one million sequenced T cells were regarded as lower bounds and as underestimates. Because profiling used bulk unsorted PBMCs, naive and antigen-experienced compartments could not be compared conclusively.

Library preparation employed 5' RACE. Sequencing used an Illumina HiSeq 2500. A second PCR of about 6 to 12 cycles was run with a J-beta primer mix and a sample-barcoded 5' primer. Each TCR beta cDNA molecule received a unique molecular identifier from a template-switch 5' adaptor carrying 12 random nucleotides. Each sample yielded at least 3 million CDR3-containing paired-end reads. First-strand cDNA synthesis was performed from all RNA using the Mint cDNA synthesis kit, with priming by a TRBC-specific oligonucleotide. Following uracil-DNA glycosylase treatment, all cDNA underwent a first 18-cycle PCR with the universal primers M1SS and BC2_uni_R. In the authors' own workflow: Each sample was normalized by randomly selecting 1 million high-quality reads, each carrying a distinct molecular identifier. Instead of being binned into consensus sequences, reads that shared molecular identifiers were thrown out. MiTCR, with a Q25 quality threshold and the strictest error-elimination algorithm, was used for CDR3 identification, clonotype clustering and error correction. A nonparametric unseen species model with Euler transformation was used to estimate a lower bound on total TCR beta diversity. Using fastp at Q25 and MiXCR, TCRdb reprocessed the public reads and kept productive beta chains. Rows are combined by CDR3 protein, so each entry shows the most common genes and DNA. In this record, the V and J calls reflect TCRdb's handling and not the investigators' own analysis. The sample table shows under 1,100,000 distinct CDR3 sequences, and around 27% are seen once. 0.65% to 0.75% of the sample rests with the top ten.

Systemically healthy Caucasian individuals from Russia, about 38 in total and aged about 6 to 100 years, were included as donors. Each donor gave 9.5 to 10 milliliters of peripheral blood, drawn into EDTA-treated Vacutainer tubes. Ficoll-Paque density-gradient centrifugation was used to isolate PBMCs, with at least 7 million per sample. Total RNA was extracted from PBMCs with Trizol reagent, with at least 5.5 micrograms obtained per sample. For every donor, an aliquot of PBMCs went through flow cytometry to measure the percentages of naive CD45RAhigh/CD27high T cells. In the case of this clonotype: Its antigen is not yet known. Nothing much larger sits one base from this clone, and base qualities are not available.

These data were also reused for a study on T cells of mothers and their children. Looking at the second paper: Nine systemically healthy Caucasian individuals, comprising three mothers and their six children, were included as donors. cDNA synthesis used all of the extracted RNA, with approximately 1.4 ug of RNA in each 15 ul reaction. In the second PCR, the M1S primer introduced both the sample barcodes and 2-4 random nucleotides. More than 8 million TCR beta CDR3 reads were obtained from each mother, and roughly 3 million reads were obtained from each child. Thymic selection shapes the output of TCR recombination in a similar way in related and unrelated pairs, and inherited differences have a minor effect. Normalized repertoire overlap in related mother-child pairs was always slightly higher than in unrelated mother-child pairs, but the difference was never significant. Persistent microchimeric T cell clones were not detected, at a sensitivity of about 99 clones per million clonotypes. In the study, deep NGS was used to compare the TCR beta repertoires of mothers and children, and features distinguishing related mother-child pairs from unrelated individuals were sought. Mothers averaged roughly 40 +/- 4 years of age and children averaged about 10 +/- 4 years. After adapters were ligated using NEBNext reagents, the libraries underwent 100+100 nt paired-end sequencing on an Illumina HiSeq 2000. Mother and child libraries were prepared a month apart and sequenced in separate runs to prevent cross-contamination. For each donor, between about 450,000 and 2,300,000 distinct TCR beta clonotypes were identified. Naive TCR beta clonotypes were estimated from low-frequency clonotypes matched to each donor's FACS-determined naive share, without sorting.

This receptor was identified in a girl aged 2 to 10 in good health. The specimen was blood.

The nucleotides read TGTGCCAGCAGTTTAGGGCTCAATACGGATGAGCAGTTCTTC. Its protein product is CASSLGLNTDEQFF. The rearrangement combines TRBV12-3 or TRBV12-4 with TRBJ2-7; the D segment cannot be called with confidence. The end of the DNA fits TRBJ2-1 better, so the J call may be wrong. The CDR3 contains 14 residues, cysteine and phenylalanine counted. Solely the CDR3 DNA is kept, with 42 bases framed from the first base.